These 24 T cell receptor beta chains were sequenced from one sample in a study of blood T cell repertoires in COVID-19 (dated by TCRdb to 2019 to 2021). Library preparation was by the immunoSEQ multiplex PCR assay. The immuneACCESS repertoire file appears here via TCRdb, limited to in-frame rearrangements. These files lack a portion of the clones; in checked studies, under half of the deficit traces to unresolved V genes, and the cause of the others is not known. The sample table lists more than 110,000 clones, more than 75% of them with a count of one. Of the sample, less than 6.5% is held by the ten largest clones. Sample: peripheral blood. These receptors all stem from a human donor in a cohort sampled during active COVID-19.

This clone showed up just once. This chain joins TRBV28 and TRBJ2-7; TRBD2 agrees at 15 bases. This CDR3 spans 15 amino acids. Germline V gene sequence: CDR1 MDHEN, CDR2 SYDVKM. The V gene end was trimmed by 5 bases and the J gene end by 6 bases; junction bases not matched to a gene: 5. Here the CDR3 DNA reads TGTGCCAGCAGTGCATGGACTAGCGGGAGGGGCGAGCAGTACTTC. Translated: CASSAWTSGRGEQYF.

The chain couples TRBV15 to TRBJ2-7, with 8 positions matching TRBD2. Germline lookup yields CDR1 LNHNV and CDR2 YYDKDF (reference sequence). J gave up 6 bases and V 5 bases, and 9 bases lay outside the gene matches. The CDR3 is made up of 14 amino acids. The CDR3 here is CATSPQRESSEQYF. CDR3 sequence (DNA): TGTGCCACCAGCCCCCAGCGGGAGTCGTCCGAGCAGTACTTC.

This chain links TRBV7-2 with TRBJ2-4, with TRBD2 identical over 7 bases. The CDR3 covers 14 residues. The ends lost 5 bases at V and 3 bases at J; junction bases unmatched: 4. Per germline, CDR1 SGHTA and CDR2 FQGNSA. The CDR3 bases are TGTGCCAGCAGCGGGGGAGGGGTCAAAAACATTCAGTACTTC. Its translation: CASSGGGVKNIQYF.

The J gene is TRBJ2-1, the V gene TRBV13; a possible D gene is TRBD2 (6 bases). This CDR3 region has 17 residues. CDR1 PRHDT and CDR2 FYEKMQ come from the germline V gene (reference sequence). V was trimmed by 0 bases and J by 1 base, leaving 13 bases between them. CDR3 DNA: TGTGCCAGCAGCTTAGGCGGGGGTAGACGTTCCTACAATGAGCAGTTCTTC. It codes for CASSLGGGRRSYNEQFF.

Regarding this clone: The same CDR3 also results from other DNA sequences found in this sample. V and J are TRBV5-1 and TRBJ1-2; no reliable D call. The germline CDR1 and CDR2 sequences are SGHRS and YFSETQ. The CDR3 sequence is 13 residues long. V lost 0 bases and J lost 2, with 5 bases in between. This CDR3 is CASSLGQNYGYTF. CDR3 DNA sequence: TGCGCCAGCAGCTTGGGTCAGAACTATGGCTACACCTTC.

This chain links TRBV30 with TRBJ1-1; a possible D gene is TRBD1 (6 bases). The germline V gene has CDR1 GTSNPN and CDR2 SVGIG (reference sequence). This CDR3 has 15 amino acids. Trimming took off 4 bases at V and 1 base at J, with 16 bases between the two ends. CDR3 coding DNA: TGTGCCTGGACCCGGAACAGGGTGAAGAACACTGAAGCTTTCTTT. Its protein product is CAWTRNRVKNTEAFF.

This sequence joins TRBV11-3 and TRBJ1-5; D is undetermined. The V and J ends lost 7 bases and 3 bases respectively, with 7 bases between them. Germline CDR1 is SGHNT and CDR2 is YENEEA. The CDR3 loop spans 12 amino acids. CDR3 coding DNA: TGTGCCAGCATAGCGGCCAATCAGCCCCAGCATTTT. Protein product: CASIAANQPQHF.

The chain joins TRBV19 to TRBJ2-3, with 10 nucleotides matching TRBD2. Germline lookup yields CDR1 LNHDA and CDR2 SQIVND (reference sequence). The CDR3 sequence is 19 residues long. The J segment lost 1 base and the V segment lost 0 bases, leaving 10 bases of the junction unmatched. In DNA form, the CDR3 reads TGTGCCAGTAGTATAGAATGGCTAGCGGGGGACGCGGGCACAGATACGCAGTATTTT. It yields the protein CASSIEWLAGDAGTDTQYF. The full variable domain, in which reference TRBV19 and TRBJ2-3 provide the parts outside the CDR3, is DGGITQSPKYLFRKEGQNVTLSCEQNLNHDAMYWYRQDPGQGLRLIYYSQIVNDFQKGDIAEGYSVSREKKESFPLTVTSAQKNPTAFYLCASSIEWLAGDAGTDTQYFGPGTRLTVL.

The chain employs TRBV11-2 and TRBJ2-1; D gene uncertain. Per the germline V gene, CDR1 is SGHAT and CDR2 is FQNNGV. This CDR3 region has 15 residues. V shed 1 base and J shed 0 bases, with 7 bases lying between them. CDR3 nucleotides: TGTGCCAGCAGCTTAGTACAGAGCTCCTACAATGAGCAGTTCTTC. Translating gives CASSLVQSSYNEQFF. The full variable domain, with the rest looked up from reference TRBV11-2 and TRBJ2-1, is EAGVAQSPRYKIIEKRQSVAFWCNPISGHATLYWYQQILGQGPKLLIQFQNNGVVDDSQLPKDRFSAERLKGVDSTLKIQPAKLEDSAVYLCASSLVQSSYNEQFFGPGTRLTVL.

The chain links TRBV20-1 to TRBJ2-3; TRBD2 might be the D (6 bases). The CDR3 length is 12 residues. V was shortened by 3 bases and J by 8 bases, with 12 bases between the two germline ends. Germline CDR1 DFQATT, CDR2 SNEGSKA (reference sequence). The CDR3: CSASLGLGTQYF. The DNA for the CDR3 is TGCAGTGCTAGTCTGGGACTGGGTACGCAGTATTTT.

The genes are TRBV27 and TRBJ2-5; D uncertain. The V end was cut by 4 bases, the J end by 6 bases, with 12 bases between. The CDR3 has 13 residues. Germline CDR1 reads MNHEY; CDR2 reads SMNVEV (reference sequence). As DNA, the CDR3 is TGTGCCAGCAGTTCGCTGGGCCTAAAGACCCAGTACTTC. Protein sequence: CASSSLGLKTQYF.

The sample holds many counts of this clone. The chain couples TRBV30 to TRBJ1-4, with 8 bases identical to TRBD1. The CDR3 length is 15 residues. Germline V gene data show CDR1 as GTSNPN and CDR2 as SVGIG (reference sequence). The V and J ends lost 5 bases and 6 bases, in that order; junction bases with no gene match: 11. The CDR3: CAWSAPGQGDEKLFF. CDR3 bases: TGTGCCTGGTCAGCGCCAGGACAGGGAGATGAAAAACTGTTTTTT.

This chain uses TRBV9 with TRBJ2-3, with a tentative D call TRBD2 (5 bases). Germline V lookup: CDR1 SGDLS, CDR2 YYNGEE. The CDR3 totals 14 residues. Trimming shortened V by 3 bases and J by 4 bases, and 12 bases separated the two germline ends. The CDR3 nucleotides read TGTGCCAGCAGCGGGTTAGCGAGGGCAGATACGCAGTATTTT. Translated, it gives CASSGLARADTQYF.

The chain recombines TRBV4-1 with TRBJ1-1; D might be TRBD1 (5 bases). With 1 base removed from V and 5 bases from J, the gap between germline ends came to 11 bases. The CDR3 totals 14 residues. Germline V gene data show CDR1 as MGHRA and CDR2 as YSYEKL. The CDR3 sequence: CASSQVGGGTEAFF. In DNA, the CDR3 is TGCGCCAGCAGCCAAGTGGGGGGGGGAACTGAAGCTTTCTTT.

The chain combines TRBV9 with TRBJ2-1, with unresolved D. The V end lost 0 bases, the J end lost 7 bases, and 5 bases lay between the germline ends. This CDR3 spans 12 amino acids. The germline V gene encodes CDR1 SGDLS and CDR2 YYNGEE. CDR3 sequence: CASSVGVNEQFF. DNA for the CDR3: TGTGCCAGCAGCGTAGGCGTTAATGAGCAGTTCTTC. Variable domain in full (rest from reference TRBV9 and TRBJ2-1): DSGVTQTPKHLITATGQRVTLRCSPRSGDLSVYWYQQSLDQGLQFLIQYYNGEERAKGNILERFSAQQFPDLHSELNLSSLELGDSALYFCASSVGVNEQFFGPGTRLTVL.

This sequence joins TRBV7-9 and TRBJ2-1; D is possibly TRBD2 (5 bases). The CDR3 is 14 residues long. The V gene lost 3 bases and the J gene lost 9 bases, with 15 bases spanning the gap. Germline V gene data show CDR1 as SEHNR and CDR2 as FQNEAQ (reference sequence). The CDR3 spells CASSLPGSDGEQFF. CDR3 nucleotides: TGTGCCAGCAGCTTGCCCGGTAGCGACGGTGAGCAGTTCTTC.

The rearrangement joins TRBV30 to TRBJ2-5, with D possibly being TRBD2 (5 bases). The length of the CDR3 is 16 residues. The V gene's germline CDR1 is GTSNPN and CDR2 SVGIG (reference sequence). Trimming took off 4 bases at V and 3 bases at J, with 21 bases between the two ends. The CDR3 nucleotides read TGTGCCTGGACCCGAGGTGATGGCGGGCGAAAAGAGACCCAGTACTTC. Translation: CAWTRGDGGRKETQYF.

J is TRBJ1-2 and V is TRBV25-1; D is unresolved. The V gene's germline CDR1 is MGHDK and CDR2 SYGVNS. Deletions cut 0 bases from V and 0 bases from J, with 5 bases between. This CDR3 comprises 14 residues. CDR3 loop: CASSEYFSNYGYTF. CDR3 nucleotides: TGTGCCAGCAGTGAATATTTCTCTAACTATGGCTACACCTTC.

This clone showed up just once. The chain couples TRBV4-2 to TRBJ2-3; TRBD1 matches at 9 bases. The CDR3 is made up of 17 amino acids. V shed 1 base and J 1 base; nucleotides not matched to a gene: 6. Germline V gene lookup returns CDR1 LGHNA and CDR2 YNFKEQ. The CDR3: CASSQGHRDRGTDTQYF. CDR3 coding DNA: TGTGCCAGCAGCCAAGGGCACCGGGACAGGGGCACAGATACGCAGTATTTT.

This rearrangement joins TRBV7-6 to TRBJ2-7, with a tentative D call TRBD1 (5 bases). The CDR3 is made up of 14 amino acids. CDR1 and CDR2 from the germline V gene are SGHVS and FNYEAQ. The V and J ends lost 5 bases and 5 bases respectively, with 16 bases between them. The DNA for the CDR3 is TGTGCCAGCAGCAGGGGCCCTTCAGCCCACGAGCAGTACTTC. This codes for CASSRGPSAHEQYF. Full variable domain (missing parts from reference TRBV7-6 and TRBJ2-7): GAGVSQSPRYKVTKRGQDVALRCDPISGHVSLYWYRQALGQGPEFLTYFNYEAQQDKSGLPNDRFSAERPEGSISTLTIQRTEQRDSAMYRCASSRGPSAHEQYFGPGTRLTVT.

V gene TRBV9 combines with J gene TRBJ2-1; TRBD1 matches 9 bases. Germline V CDR1 and CDR2: SGDLS, YYNGEE. CDR3 length equals 16 residues. The J segment lost 2 bases and the V segment lost 0 bases, leaving 3 bases of the junction unmatched. Here the CDR3 DNA reads TGTGCCAGCAGCGTAGTTGGGGACAGGGCCTACAATGAGCAGTTCTTC. This codes for CASSVVGDRAYNEQFF.

The genes are TRBV19 and TRBJ1-5; 7 bases are shared with TRBD1. Germline V gene lookup returns CDR1 LNHDA and CDR2 SQIVND (reference sequence). The V and J ends lost 7 bases and 7 bases, in that order; junction bases with no gene match: 10. This CDR3 region has 14 residues. CDR3 in amino acids: CASKEGAMHQPQHF. The CDR3 region has the DNA TGTGCCAGTAAAGAGGGGGCCATGCACCAGCCCCAGCATTTT.

The chain employs TRBV3-1 (or the pseudogene TRBV3-2) and TRBJ2-7, with 8 bases that match TRBD2. The CDR3 is 15 amino acids. Per germline, CDR1 LGHDT and CDR2 YNNKEL (reference sequence). Trimming took 2 bases from V and 0 from J; bases not matched to a gene: 3. The CDR3 nucleotides are TGTGCCAGCAGCCAATTCGGGGGGGGCTCCTACGAGCAGTACTTC. Protein: CASSQFGGGSYEQYF.

The V call is TRBV5-1, the J call TRBJ1-3, with TRBD1 as a possible D gene (6 bases). Germline CDR1 and CDR2: SGHRS and YFSETQ. V was cut by 4 bases and J by 2 bases, with 13 bases left in between. CDR3 length equals 15 residues. The CDR3 sequence: CASSPQWGPGNTIYF. The CDR3 nucleotides read TGCGCCAGCAGCCCACAATGGGGGCCTGGAAACACCATATATTTT.